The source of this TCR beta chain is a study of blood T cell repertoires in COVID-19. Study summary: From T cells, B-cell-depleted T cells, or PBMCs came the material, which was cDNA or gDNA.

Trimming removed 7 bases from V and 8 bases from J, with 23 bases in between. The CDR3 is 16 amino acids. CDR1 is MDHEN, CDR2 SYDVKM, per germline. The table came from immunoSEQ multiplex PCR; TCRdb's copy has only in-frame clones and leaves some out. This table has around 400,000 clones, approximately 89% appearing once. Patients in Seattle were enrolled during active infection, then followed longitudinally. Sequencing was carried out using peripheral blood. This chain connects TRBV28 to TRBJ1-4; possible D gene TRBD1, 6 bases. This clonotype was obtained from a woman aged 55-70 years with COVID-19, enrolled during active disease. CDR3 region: CASKITVGAVSEKLFF. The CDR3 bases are TGTGCCAGCAAAATTACAGTGGGGGCAGTCAGCGAAAAACTGTTTTTT.